This paragraph covers one T cell receptor (beta chain) sequence. Its antigen is as yet unknown. This entry comes from a study of Ad26.COV2.S vaccination and SARS-CoV-2 variants. Background on the study: Intramuscular Ad26.COV2.S doses were given once or twice, 56 days apart. The study, taken as a whole, reports: With respect to non-spike TCR breadth, vaccine and placebo recipients were similar.

V gave up 2 bases and J gave up 4 bases, with 14 bases separating them. Germline V gives CDR1 SGHRS, CDR2 YFSETQ. This CDR3 spans 15 amino acids. Clones were read by immunoSEQ multiplex PCR, and TCRdb kept only the in-frame ones, dropping some. The table shows some 320,000 clones, with roughly 86% occurring only once. Treatment given: over 15 received Ad26.COV2.S at low or high dose, single or two shots; roughly 5 received placebo; per-sample allocation not given. Material that was analyzed had been drawn on day 63 after the first vaccine or placebo injection. This Boston cohort included adults aged 18-55 years. The vaccine delivered Wuhan-strain SARS-CoV-2 spike through an Ad26 vector.

This material consisted of peripheral blood, taken in a trial of Ad26.COV2.S vaccine versus placebo. The chain recombines TRBV5-1 with TRBJ2-3, with D perhaps matching TRBD1 (6 bases). The sequence came from a person aged 18 to 59 who received the Ad26.COV2.S COVID-19 vaccine or a placebo. The CDR3 region is CASSFSVKGADTQYF. The CDR3 coding sequence is TGCGCCAGCAGCTTCAGTGTGAAGGGGGCAGATACGCAGTATTTT.